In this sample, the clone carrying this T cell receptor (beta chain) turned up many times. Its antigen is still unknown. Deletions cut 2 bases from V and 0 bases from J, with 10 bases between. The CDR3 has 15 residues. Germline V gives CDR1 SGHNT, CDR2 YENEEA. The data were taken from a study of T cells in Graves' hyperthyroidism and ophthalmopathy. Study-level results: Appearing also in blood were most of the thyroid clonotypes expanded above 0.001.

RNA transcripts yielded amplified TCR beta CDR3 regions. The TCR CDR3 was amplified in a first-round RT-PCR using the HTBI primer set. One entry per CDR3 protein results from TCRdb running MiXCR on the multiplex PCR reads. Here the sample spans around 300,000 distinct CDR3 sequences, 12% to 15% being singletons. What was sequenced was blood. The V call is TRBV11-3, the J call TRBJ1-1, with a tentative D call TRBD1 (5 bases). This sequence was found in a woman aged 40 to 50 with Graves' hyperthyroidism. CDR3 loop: CASSLWGSLNTEAFF. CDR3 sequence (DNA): TGTGCCAGCAGCTTATGGGGGAGCCTGAACACTGAAGCTTTCTTT.